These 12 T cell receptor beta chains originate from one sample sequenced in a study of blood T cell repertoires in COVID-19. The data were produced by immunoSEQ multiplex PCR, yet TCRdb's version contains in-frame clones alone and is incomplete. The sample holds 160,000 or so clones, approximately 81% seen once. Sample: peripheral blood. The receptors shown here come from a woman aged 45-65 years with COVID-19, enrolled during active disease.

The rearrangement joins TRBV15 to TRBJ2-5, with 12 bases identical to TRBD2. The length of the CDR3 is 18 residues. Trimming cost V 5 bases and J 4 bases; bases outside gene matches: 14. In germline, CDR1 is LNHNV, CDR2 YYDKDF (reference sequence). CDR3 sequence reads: CATSPPFTSGGFRETQYF. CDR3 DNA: TGTGCCACCAGCCCTCCCTTTACTAGCGGGGGGTTCAGAGAGACCCAGTACTTC.

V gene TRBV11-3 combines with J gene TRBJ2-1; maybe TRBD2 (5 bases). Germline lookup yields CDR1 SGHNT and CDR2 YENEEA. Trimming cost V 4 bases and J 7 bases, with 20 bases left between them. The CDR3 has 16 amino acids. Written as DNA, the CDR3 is TGTGCCAGCAGCTCCGACCTCGGCGGGCCCAGGAATGAGCAGTTCTTC. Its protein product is CASSSDLGGPRNEQFF.

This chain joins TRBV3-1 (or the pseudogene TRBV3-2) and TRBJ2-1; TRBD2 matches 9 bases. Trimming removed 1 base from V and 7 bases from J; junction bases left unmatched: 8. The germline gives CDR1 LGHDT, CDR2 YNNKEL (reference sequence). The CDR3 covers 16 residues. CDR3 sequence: CASSQVGGGAKNEQFF. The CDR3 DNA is TGTGCCAGCAGCCAAGTCGGCGGGGGGGCTAAGAATGAGCAGTTCTTC.

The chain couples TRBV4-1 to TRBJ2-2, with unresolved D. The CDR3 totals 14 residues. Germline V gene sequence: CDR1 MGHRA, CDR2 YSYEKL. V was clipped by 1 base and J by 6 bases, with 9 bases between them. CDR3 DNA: TGCGCCAGCAGCCAAGTCAGTTTGGCCGGGGAGCTGTTTTTT. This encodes CASSQVSLAGELFF.

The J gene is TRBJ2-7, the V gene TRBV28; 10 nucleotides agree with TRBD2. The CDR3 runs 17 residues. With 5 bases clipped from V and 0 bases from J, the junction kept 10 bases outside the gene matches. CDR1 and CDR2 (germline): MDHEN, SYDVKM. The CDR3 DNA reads TGTGCCAGCAGTCCCCGAACCCTAGCGGGGGTCTCCTACGAGCAGTACTTC. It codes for CASSPRTLAGVSYEQYF.

CDR3 protein: CASSLSTGVWTGELFF. CDR3 in DNA: TGTGCCAGCAGTTTAAGCACAGGGGTCTGGACCGGGGAGCTGTTTTTT. The rearrangement links TRBV28 to TRBJ2-2; 7 bases line up with TRBD1. Germline values: CDR1 MDHEN, CDR2 SYDVKM. This CDR3 is 16 amino acids long. V shed 2 bases and J 5 bases; nucleotides not matched to a gene: 8.

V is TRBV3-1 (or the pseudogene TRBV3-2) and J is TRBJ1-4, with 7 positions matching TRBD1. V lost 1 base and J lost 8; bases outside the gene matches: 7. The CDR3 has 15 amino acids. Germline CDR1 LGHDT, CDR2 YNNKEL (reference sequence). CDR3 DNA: TGTGCCAGCAGCCAAGGGGGGCAGGGGGTCGAAAAACTGTTTTTT. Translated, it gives CASSQGGQGVEKLFF.

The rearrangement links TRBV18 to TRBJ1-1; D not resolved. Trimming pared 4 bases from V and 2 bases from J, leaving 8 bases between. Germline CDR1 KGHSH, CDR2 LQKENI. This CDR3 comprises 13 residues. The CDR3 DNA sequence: TGTGCCAGCTCACGATCGGGTAACACTGAAGCTTTCTTT. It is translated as CASSRSGNTEAFF.

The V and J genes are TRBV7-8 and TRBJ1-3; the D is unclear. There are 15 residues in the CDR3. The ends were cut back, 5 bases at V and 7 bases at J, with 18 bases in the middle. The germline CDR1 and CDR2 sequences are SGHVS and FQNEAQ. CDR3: CASSPDRRLWNTIYF. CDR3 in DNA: TGTGCCAGCAGCCCCGACCGGCGGCTGTGGAACACCATATATTTT.

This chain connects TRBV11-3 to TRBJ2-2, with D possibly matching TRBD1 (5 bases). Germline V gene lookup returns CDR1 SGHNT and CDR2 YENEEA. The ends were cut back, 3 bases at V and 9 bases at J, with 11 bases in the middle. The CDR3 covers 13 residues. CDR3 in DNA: TGTGCCAGCAGCTTCAATCAGGGAAGGGAGCTGTTTTTT. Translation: CASSFNQGRELFF. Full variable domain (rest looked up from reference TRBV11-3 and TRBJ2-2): EAGVVQSPRYKIIEKKQPVAFWCNPISGHNTLYWYLQNLGQGPELLIRYENEEAVDDSQLPKDRFSAERLKGVDSTLKIQPAELGDSAVYLCASSFNQGRELFFGEGSRLTVL.

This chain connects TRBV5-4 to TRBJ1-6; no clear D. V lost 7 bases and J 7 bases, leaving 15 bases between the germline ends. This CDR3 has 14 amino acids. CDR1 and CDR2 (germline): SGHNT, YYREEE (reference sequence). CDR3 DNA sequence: TGTGCCAGCCAATTGGGTGCGGTGAATTCACCCCTCCACTTT. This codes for CASQLGAVNSPLHF.

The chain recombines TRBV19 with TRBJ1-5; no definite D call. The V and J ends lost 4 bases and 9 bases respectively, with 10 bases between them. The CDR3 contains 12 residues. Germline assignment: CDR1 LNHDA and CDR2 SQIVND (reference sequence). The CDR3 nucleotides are TGTGCCAGTAGTAGGTCGGCGGGGCCCCAGCATTTT. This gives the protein CASSRSAGPQHF.